The 16 T cell receptor beta chains reported below all come from one sample, sequenced in a study of blood T cell repertoires in COVID-19. Assay used: immunoSEQ multiplex PCR; TCRdb lists only in-frame clones, some missing. The sample shows approximately 300,000 clones, roughly 89% of them seen only once. Sequencing was performed on PBMCs or T cells enriched from blood (not recorded which). These TCRs come from a woman under 30 with acute COVID-19.

The gene calls are TRBV6-6 and TRBJ1-1, with a weak D call TRBD1 (5 bases). CDR3 length: 16 residues. Deletions cut 0 bases from V and 3 bases from J, with 14 bases between. From germline, CDR1 is MNHNY and CDR2 SVGAGI (reference sequence). As DNA, the CDR3 is TGTGCCAGCAGTTACTCGATCCAGGGTAAGGACACTGAAGCTTTCTTT. Protein: CASSYSIQGKDTEAFF.

This chain links TRBV11-2 with TRBJ1-1; tentative D call: TRBD1 (5 bases). The V gene's germline CDR1 is SGHAT and CDR2 FQNNGV. The germline V and J ends were trimmed by 6 bases and 1 base, with 9 bases remaining between them. The CDR3 runs 13 residues. This chain's CDR3 is CASSRDSNTEAFF. The CDR3 bases are TGTGCCAGCAGTAGGGACTCGAACACTGAAGCTTTCTTT.

The chain joins TRBV11-3 to TRBJ1-1, with D possibly being TRBD1 (5 bases). The CDR3 is made up of 12 amino acids. Trimming pared 1 base from V and 11 bases from J, leaving 11 bases between. Germline CDR1 reads SGHNT; CDR2 reads YENEEA. As DNA, the CDR3 is TGTGCCAGCAGCTTAGGGGGCGCAGGGGCTTTCTTT. It yields the protein CASSLGGAGAFF.

V and J are TRBV5-6 and TRBJ1-6; TRBD1 matches at 9 bases. The length of the CDR3 is 16 residues. J lost 9 bases, V lost 4 bases, and 11 bases had no gene match. Germline assignment: CDR1 SGHDT and CDR2 YYEEEE. In nucleotides, the CDR3 is TGTGCCAGCAGCCCCCTGACCGGGACAGGGATTTCACCCCTCCACTTT. Protein product: CASSPLTGTGISPLHF.

This clone was observed once. V gene TRBV19 combines with J gene TRBJ1-1, with TRBD1 as a possible D gene (6 bases). Germline CDR1 and CDR2: LNHDA and SQIVND (reference sequence). This CDR3 comprises 13 residues. With 7 bases removed from V and 3 bases from J, the gap between germline ends came to 12 bases. DNA of the CDR3: TGTGCCAGTAATCGGGGGGGCTACACTGAAGCTTTCTTT. As protein: CASNRGGYTEAFF.

The gene calls are TRBV7-9 and TRBJ2-7, with a possible D match to TRBD1 (5 bases). Germline CDR1 reads SEHNR; CDR2 reads FQNEAQ (reference sequence). Trimming stripped 5 bases from V and 2 bases from J, with 16 bases between. CDR3 length equals 15 residues. The CDR3 coding sequence is TGTGCCAGCAGCCTCGGTGACAGATTACCCTACGAGCAGTACTTC. Encoded protein: CASSLGDRLPYEQYF.

J is TRBJ1-1 and V is TRBV12-3 or TRBV12-4; perhaps TRBD1 as D (5 bases). The CDR3 sequence is 13 residues long. Trimming took off 3 bases at V and 5 bases at J, with 10 bases between the two ends. The CDR3 DNA is TGTGCCAGCAGTTTGGGGCAGGGAACTGAAGCTTTCTTT. As protein: CASSLGQGTEAFF.

J is TRBJ1-2 and V is TRBV14; TRBD1 agrees at 10 bases. Germline-derived CDR1 and CDR2 are SGHDN and FVKESK. J lost 6 bases, V lost 0 bases, and 4 bases had no gene match. This CDR3 is 15 amino acids long. The CDR3 sequence: CASSQEDRGSHGYTF. CDR3 nucleotide sequence: TGTGCCAGCAGCCAAGAGGACAGGGGGTCTCATGGCTACACCTTC.

The J gene is TRBJ2-3, the V gene TRBV7-3, with 9 bases identical to TRBD2. CDR1 and CDR2 from the germline V gene are SGHTA and FQGTGA. The CDR3 extends over 16 amino acids. The junction had 6 bases not matched to a gene; V was cut back by 3 bases and J by 2 bases. The CDR3 nucleotides are TGTGCCAGCAGCTTCCTTCCTAGCGGGAACACAGATACGCAGTATTTT. Translation gives CASSFLPSGNTDTQYF.

The chain combines TRBV10-1 with TRBJ1-3; no definite D call. Trimming cost V 3 bases and J 0 bases, with 6 bases left between them. This CDR3 comprises 14 residues. In germline, CDR1 is WNHNN, CDR2 SYGVQD (reference sequence). CDR3: CASSDSLSGNTIYF. As DNA, the CDR3 is TGCGCCAGCAGTGATAGTCTCTCTGGAAACACCATATATTTT.

The rearrangement links TRBV27 to TRBJ2-7; no firm D call. Germline CDR1 is MNHEY and CDR2 is SMNVEV (reference sequence). The CDR3 has 15 amino acids. Trimming left V 6 bases short and J 0 bases short, with 15 bases between. CDR3 sequence: CASRDGSASSYEQYF. CDR3 in DNA: TGTGCCAGCAGAGACGGTTCCGCTAGCTCCTACGAGCAGTACTTC.

Written as DNA, the CDR3 is TGTGCCAGCAGCCAAGACGGTGAGCAGTTCTTC. Translation: CASSQDGEQFF. The V call is TRBV3-1 (or the pseudogene TRBV3-2), the J call TRBJ2-1, with D unclear. In germline, CDR1 is LGHDT, CDR2 YNNKEL (reference sequence). This CDR3 is 11 amino acids long. V was trimmed by 0 bases and J by 9 bases, leaving 3 bases between them.

This sequence joins TRBV11-3 and TRBJ1-2; D might be TRBD1 (6 bases). The CDR3 has 15 amino acids. Per the germline V gene, CDR1 is SGHNT and CDR2 is YENEEA. V lost 5 bases, J lost 5 bases, and 18 bases lay in between. The CDR3 loop is CASSRGVGGLYGYTF. In nucleotides, the CDR3 is TGTGCCAGCAGCCGAGGTGTAGGGGGATTATATGGCTACACCTTC.

The V call is TRBV28, the J call TRBJ2-3; D may be TRBD2 (6 bases). The germline CDR1 and CDR2 sequences are MDHEN and SYDVKM. V lost 3 bases and J lost 5, with 15 bases in between. The CDR3 contains 15 residues. In DNA, the CDR3 is TGTGCCAGCAGTTTGGTCGGCGGGATGGGAGATACGCAGTATTTT. It yields the protein CASSLVGGMGDTQYF.

For the CDR3, the DNA is TGTGCCAGCAGCTTAAGCCGGGACAGATTTACAGATACGCAGTATTTT. Protein sequence: CASSLSRDRFTDTQYF. The rearrangement joins TRBV11-1 to TRBJ2-3; TRBD1 matches at 7 bases. The ends lost 2 bases at V and 3 bases at J; junction bases unmatched: 8. Germline V lookup: CDR1 SGHAT, CDR2 FQDESV (reference sequence). There are 16 residues in the CDR3.

The V call is TRBV28, the J call TRBJ1-3, with D hard to call. From germline, CDR1 is MDHEN and CDR2 SYDVKM. V dropped 1 base and J dropped 0 bases, with 16 bases sitting between them. There are 18 residues in the CDR3. CDR3: CASSLSQYSLGSGNTIYF. CDR3 nucleotides: TGTGCCAGCAGTTTATCTCAGTACAGTTTAGGCTCTGGAAACACCATATATTTT.